This T cell receptor (beta chain) was retrieved from a study of memory CD4+ T cells and cytomegalovirus serostatus. The wider study: This sample comes from healthy Belgian adults, several CMV seropositive, roughly 22 seronegative.

Clones were sequenced by immunoSEQ multiplex PCR, and TCRdb holds only the in-frame ones, with some missing. Of tens of thousands of clones listed, roughly 76% are singletons. Overall study findings and caveats: Repertoires predicted CMV serostatus with median bootstrapped AUC of approximately 0.94. 67 of 164 known CMV-associated TCRbeta sequences appeared in CD4+ memory.

On this clone: Antigen specificity is unknown.

Trimming shortened V by 0 bases and J by 3 bases, and 13 bases separated the two germline ends. Germline lookup yields CDR1 SGHRS and CDR2 YFSETQ. CDR3 length equals 15 residues. The sort gate was single viable CD3+CD4+CD8-CD45RO+ cells for memory CD4+ T cells. Total CD4+ T cells were enriched by CD4 positive selection. The sequence was obtained from an adult in good health and CMV-seropositive. This chain joins TRBV5-1 and TRBJ2-7, with D perhaps matching TRBD1 or TRBD2 (6 bases each). Sequenced input: memory CD4+ T cells from blood. The CDR3 here is CASSLGIGGVYEQYF. CDR3 DNA sequence: TGCGCCAGCAGCTTGGGTATCGGGGGCGTCTACGAGCAGTACTTC.